The present TCR beta chain was sequenced within a study of cytomegalovirus exposure and HLA in healthy donors. This clone was counted only a few times. Antigen unknown. There were likely unrecorded immune exposures, though donors were nominally healthy when sampled. PCR used 60 Vbeta primers and 13 Jbeta primers. Repertoires were generated with immunoSEQ multiplex PCR, while TCRdb's copy carries only in-frame clones and drops some. The data contain 150,000 to 170,000 clones, 75% of them singletons. The study's findings and limits: Only CMV serostatus was available as immune exposure information. Per a prior analysis, the majority of TCR beta V segments were productive roughly 87% or roughly 30% of the time.

The sequence came from a man between 18 and 29 years old in good health and CMV-seronegative. The sequencing sample was made of PBMCs.

The CDR3 loop reads CASSLEAGSSYEQYF. CDR3 bases: TGCGCCAGCAGCCTGGAGGCGGGAAGCTCCTACGAGCAGTACTTC. The rearrangement links TRBV5-1 to TRBJ2-7; D perhaps matches TRBD2 (6 bases). Germline assignment: CDR1 SGHRS and CDR2 YFSETQ. The CDR3 sequence is 15 residues long. Trimming left V 4 bases short and J 0 bases short, with 14 bases between.